Listed below are T cell receptor beta chains from one sample, sequenced in a study of early T cells in non-severe SARS-CoV-2 infection. From the 5' RACE reads, TCRdb called clonotypes with MiXCR, one entry per CDR3 protein. The sample contains some 58,000 distinct CDR3 sequences, around 10% of which appear only once. The sequenced sample was whole blood, obtained at baseline. The receptors were gathered from an adult who was a healthcare worker with PCR-confirmed SARS-CoV-2 infection or an uninfected control (not recorded which). Both conserved end residues are part of each CDR3. D genes are given only for firm matches. Expanded clones are given a class, and other clones once, few, many or no size at all.

>few|TRBV9|TRBJ1-5|.
TGTGCCAGCAGCCCCTCGGATAGCAATCAGCCCCAGCATTTT
CASSPSDSNQPQHF
>.|TRBV12-3/TRBV12-4|TRBJ2-4|TRBD2
TGTGCCAGCCGGACTAGCGGGGGCCGCAAAAACATTCAGTACTTC
CASRTSGGRKNIQYF
>.|TRBV6-2/TRBV6-3|TRBJ1-5|.
TGTGCCAGCAGCCCCCCCCAGACTCGAAATCAGCCCCAGCATTTT
CASSPPQTRNQPQHF
>few|TRBV12-3/TRBV12-4|TRBJ2-2|TRBD1
TGTGCCAGCAGCAAGACAGGGGTTACCGGGGAGCTGTTTTTT
CASSKTGVTGELFF
>few|TRBV28|TRBJ2-1|.
TGTGCCAGCAGTTTTATTCGGATAAGCGGGAATGAGCAGTTCTTC
CASSFIRISGNEQFF
>.|TRBV6-6|TRBJ1-5|TRBD1
TGTGCCAGCAGATTACTCGGGGGACAGGGAAGGGATAGCAATCAGCCCCAGCATTTT
CASRLLGGQGRDSNQPQHF
>few|TRBV6-6|TRBJ2-3|TRBD2
TGTGCCAGCAGTTATCCGGGAGGGCCCACAGATACGCAGTATTTT
CASSYPGGPTDTQYF
>many|TRBV20-1|TRBJ2-7|TRBD2
TGCAGTGTTCCTAGCGGCTCCTACGAGCAGTACTTC
CSVPSGSYEQYF
>few|TRBV6-6|TRBJ2-5|.
TGTGCCACTGGGACGGAGACCCAGTACTTC
CATGTETQYF
>.|TRBV4-1|TRBJ2-2|TRBD1
TGCGCCAGCAGGGACCGGGACAGGGGGATATCCGGGGAGCTGTTTTTT
CASRDRDRGISGELFF
>few|TRBV6-2/TRBV6-3|TRBJ1-2|.
TGTGCCAGCAGTTACGCGGGACGGATGAATGGCTACACCTTC
CASSYAGRMNGYTF
>many|TRBV12-3/TRBV12-4|TRBJ1-1|.
TGTGCCAGCAGTTCTGCTAGGAACACTGAAGCTTTCTTT
CASSSARNTEAFF
>medium-sized|TRBV25-1|TRBJ1-5|.
TGTGCCAGCAGTGAAAGCGGGGCAGCTTATCAGCCCCAGCATTTT
CASSESGAAYQPQHF
>few|TRBV9|TRBJ1-2|.
TGTGCCAGCAGCCCCTTTGGGGGAAGCGTCGGTGGCTACACCTTC
CASSPFGGSVGGYTF
>many|TRBV6-6|TRBJ2-5|TRBD2
TGTGCCAGCAGTTACCCGGGGGGCCAAGAGACCCAGTACTTC
CASSYPGGQETQYF
>few|TRBV29-1|TRBJ2-7|TRBD2
TGCAGCGTTCGGGCAGCGGGGGAGCAGTACTTC
CSVRAAGEQYF
>many|TRBV10-3|TRBJ2-5|.
TGTGCCATTAGCGACAGGAACAATCAAGAGACCCAGTACTTC
CAISDRNNQETQYF
>few|TRBV6-2/TRBV6-3|TRBJ2-7|TRBD1
TGTGCCAGCAGTGGCCGGGACAGGACGAGCTCCTACGAGCAGTACTTC
CASSGRDRTSSYEQYF
>.|TRBV7-9|TRBJ2-7|.
TGTGCCAGCAGCTTATCTGGGACCTACGAGCAGTACTTC
CASSLSGTYEQYF
>few|TRBV5-1|TRBJ1-5|.
TGCGCCAGCAGCCCCTATCCGGGCGGCAATCAGCCCCAGCATTTT
CASSPYPGGNQPQHF
>few|TRBV30|TRBJ2-5|TRBD2
TGTGCCTGGAGTGTAGCGGGGGGAGAGACCCAGTACTTC
CAWSVAGGETQYF
>once|TRBV18|TRBJ1-2|.
TGTGCCAGCTCACCACCCCAGGCGGGGGTTATTGACGGCTACACCTTC
CASSPPQAGVIDGYTF
>many|TRBV12-3/TRBV12-4|TRBJ1-4|.
TGTGCCAGCAGCTACCAGGGGTTGGGTAATGAAAAACTGTTTTTT
CASSYQGLGNEKLFF
>.|TRBV28|TRBJ2-5|.
TGTGCCAGCAGTTTAGCCCCCCTCGACAGGTTTAAAGAGACCCAGTACTTC
CASSLAPLDRFKETQYF
>.|TRBV13|TRBJ1-4|TRBD1
TGTGCCAGCAGCTCCGATGGGGAGACAGGGGGTAATGAAAAACTGTTTTTT
CASSSDGETGGNEKLFF
>.|TRBV6-4|TRBJ1-6|.
TGTGCCAGCAGTGACTCGACAAATTCACCCCTCCACTTT
CASSDSTNSPLHF
>.|TRBV7-9|TRBJ1-1|.
TGTGCCAGCACCCCTGTGGGCAGGGGACCTTCGGCGGAGGCTTTCTTT
CASTPVGRGPSAEAFF
>.|TRBV3-1|TRBJ1-1|TRBD1
TGTGCCAGCAGCTACACAGGGGATACTGAAGCTTTCTTT
CASSYTGDTEAFF
>medium-sized|TRBV21-1|TRBJ1-5|.
TGTGCCAGCAGCAAACCGAGTATCCAGCCCCAGCATTTT
CASSKPSIQPQHF
>.|TRBV5-1|TRBJ2-5|.
TGCGCCAGCAGCTTGATCCAGCGGACCCAGTACTTC
CASSLIQRTQYF
>few|TRBV10-2|TRBJ2-5|.
TGCGCCAGCAGCTTCGGCCAAGAGACCCAGTACTTC
CASSFGQETQYF
>few|TRBV20-1|TRBJ1-6|.
TGCAGTGCTAGAGAAACAGGTTTCAATAATTCACCCCTCCACTTT
CSARETGFNNSPLHF
>.|TRBV21-1|TRBJ2-4|.
TGTGCCAGCAGCAAAGAAGCGAGCGGGGGGGCTCGGGCCAAAAACATTCAGTACTTC
CASSKEASGGARAKNIQYF
>.|TRBV19|TRBJ2-3|.
TGTGCCAGTAGTCCCGCCGGGGTGATAAGCACAGATACGCAGTATTTT
CASSPAGVISTDTQYF
>.|TRBV20-1|TRBJ2-1|.
TGCAGTGTCCTTGGGGGGACTGGGCCCTACAATGAGCAGTTCTTC
CSVLGGTGPYNEQFF
>.|TRBV18|TRBJ2-1|TRBD1
TGTGCCAGCTCACCATTCGCCGGGACAGGGTCTTACAATGAGCAGTTCTTC
CASSPFAGTGSYNEQFF
>many|TRBV10-2|TRBJ2-5|TRBD1
TGCGCCAGCAGTAGGACAGGGGGCTTCGAGACCCAGTACTTC
CASSRTGGFETQYF
>few|TRBV7-6|TRBJ1-5|.
TGTGCCAGCAGCTTGGGGGGTTATCAGCCCCAGCATTTT
CASSLGGYQPQHF
>many|TRBV7-2|TRBJ2-5|TRBD1
TGTGCCAGCAGCCAAGGACAGGGGATCCCAGGGGAGACCCAGTACTTC
CASSQGQGIPGETQYF
>.|TRBV2|TRBJ2-3|.
TGTGCCAGCCTTCGTGCCGATACGCAGTATTTT
CASLRADTQYF
>few|TRBV3-1|TRBJ2-6|.
TGTGCCAGCAGCCCCAGGGGTGGGACGAACAACGTCCTGACTTTC
CASSPRGGTNNVLTF
>.|TRBV12-3/TRBV12-4|TRBJ2-2|TRBD2
TGTGCCAGCAGTCTAGCGGGATGGACCGGGGAGCTGTTTTTT
CASSLAGWTGELFF
>few|TRBV11-2|TRBJ2-3|TRBD2
TGTGCCAGCAGCTTGAGACGGGGGGTCACAGATACGCAGTATTTT
CASSLRRGVTDTQYF
>many|TRBV9|TRBJ2-5|.
TGTGCCAGCAGCCCCATGGCCAAGGCGGAGACCCAGTACTTC
CASSPMAKAETQYF
>many|TRBV3-1|TRBJ2-7|TRBD2
TGTGCCAGCAGCCAAGACGCGTGGGGACTAGCGGCCTACGAGCAGTACTTC
CASSQDAWGLAAYEQYF
>.|TRBV7-9|TRBJ1-2|.
TGTGCCAGCAGCTTTGGAGAGCAGGATGGCTACACCTTC
CASSFGEQDGYTF
>.|TRBV7-6|TRBJ2-5|.
TGTGCCAGCAGCTTAGCGTTCACCCGGCGGGAGACCCAGTACTTC
CASSLAFTRRETQYF
>.|TRBV24-1|TRBJ2-3|TRBD2
TGTGCCACCAGTGGCGGGGGGGCCACAGATACGCAGTATTTT
CATSGGGATDTQYF
>.|TRBV2|TRBJ2-5|.
TGTGCCAGCAGCGAAGGGACTTACGGGGAGACCCAGTACTTC
CASSEGTYGETQYF
>.|TRBV29-1|TRBJ1-2|TRBD1
TGCAGCGTTAACGCAGGGGGGGTTTTTGGCTACACCTTC
CSVNAGGVFGYTF
>few|TRBV20-1|TRBJ2-2|.
TGCAGTGCTAGGCGGGACACCGGGGAGCTGTTTTTT
CSARRDTGELFF
>.|TRBV19|TRBJ2-3|.
TGTGCCAGTAGTATAGACCACAGCGGTTACTCCACAGATACGCAGTATTTT
CASSIDHSGYSTDTQYF
>.|TRBV12-5|TRBJ1-2|.
TGTGCTAGTGGTGCCCACAGGGTTCCCCCTTATGGCTACACCTTC
CASGAHRVPPYGYTF
>few|TRBV4-3|TRBJ1-2|.
TGCGCCAGCAGCGGGGGGAGAGGGTATGGCTACACCTTC
CASSGGRGYGYTF
>few|TRBV6-6|TRBJ2-2|.
TGTGCCAGCAGTTACAGACCTCACTACGACGTGTTTCGTGGCACCGGGGAGCTGTTTTTT
CASSYRPHYDVFRGTGELFF
>.|TRBV18|TRBJ1-3|.
TGTGCCAGCTCCCCGAGACAGCTCTCTGGAAACACCATATATTTT
CASSPRQLSGNTIYF
>.|TRBV3-1|TRBJ2-5|.
TGTGCCAGCAGCCATTACAGGGATGGAGAGACCCAGTACTTC
CASSHYRDGETQYF